The 15 T cell receptor beta chains presented below share a single source sample, sequenced in a study of cytomegalovirus exposure and HLA in healthy donors. 13 Jbeta primers and 60 Vbeta primers were used for the PCR. The assay was immunoSEQ multiplex PCR, and TCRdb's table has in-frame clones only and misses some. Among about 160,000 clones listed, 60% to 80% were seen once. The sequenced material came from PBMCs. All receptors derive from a male donor in good health and CMV-seronegative.

This sequence joins TRBV7-8 and TRBJ1-5; maybe TRBD1 (5 bases). Trimming cost V 5 bases and J 0 bases, with 11 bases left between them. CDR1 SGHVS and CDR2 FQNEAQ come from the germline V gene. The CDR3 sequence is 15 residues long. The chain's CDR3 is CASSTTGDSNQPQHF. As DNA, the CDR3 is TGTGCCAGCAGCACAACAGGAGATAGCAATCAGCCCCAGCATTTT.

The gene calls are TRBV30 and TRBJ1-1; tentative D call: TRBD1 (6 bases). Trimming cost V 3 bases and J 6 bases, with 11 bases left between them. Germline loops: CDR1 GTSNPN, CDR2 SVGIG (reference sequence). The CDR3 consists of 12 residues. CDR3 loop: CAWRQGTPEAFF. In nucleotides, the CDR3 is TGTGCCTGGAGGCAGGGGACGCCTGAAGCTTTCTTT.

CDR3 loop: CASSAFVGANSPLHF. CDR3 in DNA: TGTGCCAGCAGCGCCTTTGTTGGGGCGAATTCACCCCTCCACTTT. This chain joins TRBV6-4 and TRBJ1-6; maybe TRBD1 (5 bases). CDR3 length: 15 amino acids. V lost 6 bases and J 7 bases, leaving 16 bases between the germline ends. CDR1 is MRHNA, CDR2 SNTAGT, per germline.

The chain employs TRBV9 and TRBJ1-5; TRBD1 matches 7 bases. Germline lookup yields CDR1 SGDLS and CDR2 YYNGEE. CDR3 length equals 14 residues. V dropped 4 bases and J dropped 4; count of bases not matched to a gene: 5. The CDR3 here is CASSRDSGNQPQHF. The DNA for the CDR3 is TGTGCCAGCAGCCGGGACAGTGGGAATCAGCCCCAGCATTTT.

The V call is TRBV9, the J call TRBJ2-1, with D uncertain. V was cut by 3 bases and J by 4 bases, with 8 bases left in between. Germline V CDR1 and CDR2: SGDLS, YYNGEE. This CDR3 spans 13 amino acids. The CDR3 region is CASSETAYNEQFF. In DNA, the CDR3 is TGTGCCAGCAGCGAAACAGCTTACAATGAGCAGTTCTTC.

The chain joins TRBV4-3 to TRBJ2-1, with 11 bases that match TRBD1. This CDR3 comprises 18 residues. V was pared by 0 bases and J by 5 bases, with 9 bases of the junction left unmatched. Germline-derived CDR1 and CDR2 are LGHNA and YSLEER. The CDR3 bases are TGCGCCAGCAGCCAAGATCGGGGGACAGGGGGTAGGAACAATGAGCAGTTCTTC. Its protein is CASSQDRGTGGRNNEQFF.

The chain combines TRBV14 with TRBJ1-6, with D hard to call. Trimming removed 0 bases from V and 0 bases from J, with 6 bases in between. The CDR3 contains 16 residues. Germline-derived CDR1 and CDR2 are SGHDN and FVKESK. The CDR3 DNA sequence: TGTGCCAGCAGCCAAGATTACAGCTCCTATAATTCACCCCTCCACTTT. Its protein is CASSQDYSSYNSPLHF. Complete variable domain (other parts from reference TRBV14 and TRBJ1-6): EAGVTQFPSHSVIEKGQTVTLRCDPISGHDNLYWYRRVMGKEIKFLLHFVKESKQDESGMPNNRFLAERTGGTYSTLKVQPAELEDSGVYFCASSQDYSSYNSPLHFGNGTRLTVT.

The V gene is TRBV7-2, the J gene TRBJ2-2, with 7 positions matching TRBD1. Per the germline V gene, CDR1 is SGHTA and CDR2 is FQGNSA. The CDR3 consists of 14 residues. The ends lost 5 bases at V and 3 bases at J; junction bases unmatched: 3. The CDR3 coding sequence is TGTGCCAGCAGCAGGGGACAGTACACCGGGGAGCTGTTTTTT. Encoded protein: CASSRGQYTGELFF.

The chain employs TRBV11-2 and TRBJ2-1; 10 bases are shared with TRBD2. The CDR3 is 15 amino acids. With 5 bases clipped from V and 8 bases from J, the junction kept 9 bases outside the gene matches. CDR1 and CDR2 (germline): SGHAT, FQNNGV. Here the CDR3 reads CASSKLAGGVYEQFF. In DNA form, the CDR3 reads TGTGCCAGCAGCAAATTAGCGGGAGGTGTTTATGAGCAGTTCTTC.

This clone showed up just a few times. V usage is TRBV2 and J usage is TRBJ2-2; no clear D gene. V lost 5 bases and J 0 bases, leaving 7 bases between the germline ends. The germline V gene has CDR1 SNHLY and CDR2 FYNNEI. The length of the CDR3 is 14 residues. The CDR3 DNA is TGTGCCAGCAGTCGGGTAGCGAACACCGGGGAGCTGTTTTTT. This sequence encodes CASSRVANTGELFF. The variable domain in full, with the rest retrieved from reference TRBV2 and TRBJ2-2, is EPEVTQTPSHQVTQMGQEVILRCVPISNHLYFYWYRQILGQKVEFLVSFYNNEISEKSEIFDDQFSVERPDGSNFTLKIRSTKLEDSAMYFCASSRVANTGELFFGEGSRLTVL.

The chain links TRBV6-6 to TRBJ1-1; the match to TRBD1 covers 7 bases. Germline V gene lookup returns CDR1 MNHNY and CDR2 SVGAGI (reference sequence). The V gene end was trimmed by 7 bases and the J gene end by 0 bases; junction bases not matched to a gene: 5. The CDR3 extends over 14 amino acids. The chain's CDR3 is CASTGQIMNTEAFF. The CDR3 coding sequence is TGTGCCAGCACGGGACAGATCATGAACACTGAAGCTTTCTTT.

The chain recombines TRBV27 with TRBJ2-1; 12 bases agree with TRBD1. Germline assignment: CDR1 MNHEY and CDR2 SMNVEV (reference sequence). The CDR3 has 17 residues. J was trimmed by 6 bases and V by 4 bases; bases with no gene match: 10. The CDR3 nucleotides are TGTGCCAGCAGTTCAAACTCCGGGACAGGGGGCCCCAATGAGCAGTTCTTC. Translation: CASSSNSGTGGPNEQFF.

The chain joins TRBV4-3 to TRBJ1-1; possible D gene TRBD1, 5 bases. V dropped 1 base and J dropped 1 base, with 10 bases sitting between them. The germline V gene encodes CDR1 LGHNA and CDR2 YSLEER. The CDR3 has 15 residues. The CDR3 DNA follows: TGCGCCAGCAGCCAAGCCCCCCAGGGGAACACTGAAGCTTTCTTT. It specifies CASSQAPQGNTEAFF.

This chain links TRBV5-1 with TRBJ1-4; D ambiguous. The CDR3 has 14 residues. The V and J ends lost 0 bases and 4 bases respectively, with 7 bases between them. In germline, CDR1 is SGHRS, CDR2 YFSETQ. The CDR3: CASSLDSNNEKLFF. CDR3 coding DNA: TGCGCCAGCAGCTTGGACAGCAATAATGAAAAACTGTTTTTT.

The chain combines TRBV18 with TRBJ2-7; 9 bases align to TRBD2. Trimming removed 3 bases from V and 1 base from J; junction bases left unmatched: 7. This CDR3 region has 16 residues. CDR1 and CDR2 from the germline V gene are KGHSH and LQKENI. The CDR3 DNA follows: TGTGCCAGCTCACCTTTTACTAGCGGGTATTCCTACGAGCAGTACTTC. This sequence encodes CASSPFTSGYSYEQYF.